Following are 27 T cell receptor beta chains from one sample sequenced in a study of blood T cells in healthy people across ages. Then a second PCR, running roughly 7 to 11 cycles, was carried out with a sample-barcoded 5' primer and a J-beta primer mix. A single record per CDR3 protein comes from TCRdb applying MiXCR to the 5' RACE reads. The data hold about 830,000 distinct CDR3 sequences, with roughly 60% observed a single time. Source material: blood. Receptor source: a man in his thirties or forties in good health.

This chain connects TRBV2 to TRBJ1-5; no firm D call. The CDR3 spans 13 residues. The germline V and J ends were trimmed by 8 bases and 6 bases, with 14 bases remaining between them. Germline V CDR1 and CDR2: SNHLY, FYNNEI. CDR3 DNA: TGTGCCAGCGGAGTGTCAGAGGGTCAGCCCCAGCATTTT. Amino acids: CASGVSEGQPQHF.

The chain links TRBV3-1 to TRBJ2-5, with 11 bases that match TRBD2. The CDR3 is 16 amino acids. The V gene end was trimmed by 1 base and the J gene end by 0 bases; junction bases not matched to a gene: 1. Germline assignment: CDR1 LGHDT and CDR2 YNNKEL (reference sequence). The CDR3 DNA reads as TGTGCCAGCAGCCAAGTAGCGGGGGGGTACCAAGAGACCCAGTACTTC. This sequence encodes CASSQVAGGYQETQYF.

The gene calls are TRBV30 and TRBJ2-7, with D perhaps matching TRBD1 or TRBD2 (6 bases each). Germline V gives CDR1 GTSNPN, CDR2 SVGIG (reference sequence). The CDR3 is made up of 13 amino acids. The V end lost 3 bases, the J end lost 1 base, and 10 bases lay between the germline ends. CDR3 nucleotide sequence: TGTGCCTGGAGCTGGGGGGCTTCCTACGAGCAGTACTTC. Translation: CAWSWGASYEQYF.

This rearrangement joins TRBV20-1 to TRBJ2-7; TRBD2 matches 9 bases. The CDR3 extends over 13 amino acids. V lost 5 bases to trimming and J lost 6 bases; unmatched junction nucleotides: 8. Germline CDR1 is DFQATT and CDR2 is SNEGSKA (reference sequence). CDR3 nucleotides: TGCAGTGCTCGACGACTAGCGGCGTCCGAGCAGTACTTC. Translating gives CSARRLAASEQYF.

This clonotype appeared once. CDR3 residues: CSARAPMDTQYF. The DNA of the CDR3 is TGCAGTGCTAGAGCACCCATGGATACGCAGTATTTT. The chain links TRBV20-1 to TRBJ2-3; D gene ambiguous. Germline lookup yields CDR1 DFQATT and CDR2 SNEGSKA (reference sequence). Trimming removed 1 base from V and 6 bases from J, with 8 bases in between. CDR3 size: 12 residues.

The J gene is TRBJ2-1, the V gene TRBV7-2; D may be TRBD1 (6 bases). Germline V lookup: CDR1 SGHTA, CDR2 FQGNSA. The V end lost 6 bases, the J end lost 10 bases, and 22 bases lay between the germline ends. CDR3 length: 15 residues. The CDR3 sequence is CASRGPGHDIIEQFF. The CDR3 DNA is TGTGCCAGCAGGGGGCCGGGACATGATATAATCGAGCAGTTCTTC.

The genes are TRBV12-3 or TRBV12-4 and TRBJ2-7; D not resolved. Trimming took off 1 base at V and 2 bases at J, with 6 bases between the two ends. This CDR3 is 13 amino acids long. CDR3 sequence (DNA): TGTGCCAGCAGTTTAGGGCATCCCTACGAGCAGTACTTC. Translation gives CASSLGHPYEQYF.

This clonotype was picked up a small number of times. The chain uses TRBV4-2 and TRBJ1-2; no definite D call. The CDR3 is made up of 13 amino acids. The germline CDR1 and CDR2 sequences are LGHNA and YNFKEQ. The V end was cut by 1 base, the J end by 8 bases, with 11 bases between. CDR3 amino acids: CASSQASHRGYTF. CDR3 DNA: TGTGCCAGCAGCCAAGCGAGCCACCGCGGCTACACCTTC.

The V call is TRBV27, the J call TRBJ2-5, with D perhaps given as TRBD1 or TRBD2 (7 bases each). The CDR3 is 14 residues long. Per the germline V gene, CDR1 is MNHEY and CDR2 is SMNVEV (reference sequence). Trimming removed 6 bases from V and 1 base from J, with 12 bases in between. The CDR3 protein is CASRPRGGQETQYF. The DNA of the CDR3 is TGTGCCAGCAGGCCCAGGGGGGGCCAAGAGACCCAGTACTTC.

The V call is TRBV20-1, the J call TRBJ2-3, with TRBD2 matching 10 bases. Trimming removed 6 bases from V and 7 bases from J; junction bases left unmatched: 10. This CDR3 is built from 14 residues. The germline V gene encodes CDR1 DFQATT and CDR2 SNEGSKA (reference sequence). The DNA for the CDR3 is TGCAGTGCGACCGTAGCGGGAGGAGACCATACGCAGTATTTT. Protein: CSATVAGGDHTQYF.

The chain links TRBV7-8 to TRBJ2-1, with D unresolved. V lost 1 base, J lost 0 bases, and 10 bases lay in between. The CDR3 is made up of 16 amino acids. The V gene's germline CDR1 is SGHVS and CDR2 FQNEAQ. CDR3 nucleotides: TGTGCCAGCAGCTTAGAACGGGTCAGCTCCTACAATGAGCAGTTCTTC. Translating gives CASSLERVSSYNEQFF.

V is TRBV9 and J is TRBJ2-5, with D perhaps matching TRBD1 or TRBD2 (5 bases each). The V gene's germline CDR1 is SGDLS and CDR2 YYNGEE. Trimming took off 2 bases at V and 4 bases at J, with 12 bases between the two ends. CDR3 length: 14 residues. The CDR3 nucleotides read TGTGCCAGCAGCGTGAATTGGGGGTTAGAGACCCAGTACTTC. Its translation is CASSVNWGLETQYF.

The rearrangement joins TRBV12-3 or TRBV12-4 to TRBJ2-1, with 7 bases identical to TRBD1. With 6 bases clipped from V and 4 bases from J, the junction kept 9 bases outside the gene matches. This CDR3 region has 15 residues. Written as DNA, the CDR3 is TGTGCCAGCAGAGACCTCCTGACAGGGTACAATGAGCAGTTCTTC. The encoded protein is CASRDLLTGYNEQFF.

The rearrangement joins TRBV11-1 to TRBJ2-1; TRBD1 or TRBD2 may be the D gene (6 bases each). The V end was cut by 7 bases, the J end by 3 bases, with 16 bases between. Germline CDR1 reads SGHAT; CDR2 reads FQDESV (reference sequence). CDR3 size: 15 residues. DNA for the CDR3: TGTGCCAGCATCCCTTGGGGGGCCGACTACAATGAGCAGTTCTTC. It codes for CASIPWGADYNEQFF.

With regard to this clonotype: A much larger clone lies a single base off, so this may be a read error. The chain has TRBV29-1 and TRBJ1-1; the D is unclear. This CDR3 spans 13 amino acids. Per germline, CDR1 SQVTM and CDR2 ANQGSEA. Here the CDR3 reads CSAGLTVNPEAFF. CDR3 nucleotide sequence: TGCAGCGCCGGCCTAACGGTGAACCCTGAAGCTTTCTTT.

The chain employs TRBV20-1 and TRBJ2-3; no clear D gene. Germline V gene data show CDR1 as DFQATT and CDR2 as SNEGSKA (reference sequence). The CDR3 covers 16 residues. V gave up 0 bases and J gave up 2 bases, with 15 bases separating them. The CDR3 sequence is CSARDLGRQVTDTQYF. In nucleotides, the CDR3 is TGCAGTGCTAGAGATCTTGGACGCCAAGTCACAGATACGCAGTATTTT.

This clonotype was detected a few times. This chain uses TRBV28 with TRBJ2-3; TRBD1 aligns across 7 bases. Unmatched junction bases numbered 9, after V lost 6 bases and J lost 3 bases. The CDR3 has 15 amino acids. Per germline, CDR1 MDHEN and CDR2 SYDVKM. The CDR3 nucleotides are TGTGCCAGCAGCCCGACAGGGATTGTTACAGATACGCAGTATTTT. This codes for CASSPTGIVTDTQYF. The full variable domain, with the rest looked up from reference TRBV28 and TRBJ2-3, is DVKVTQSSRYLVKRTGEKVFLECVQDMDHENMFWYRQDPGLGLRLIYFSYDVKMKEKGDIPEGYSVSREKKERFSLILESASTNQTSMYLCASSPTGIVTDTQYFGPGTRLTVL.

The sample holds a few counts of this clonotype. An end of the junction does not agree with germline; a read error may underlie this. The CDR3 nucleotides read TGCGCCAGCCGGGGCGGATACACTCGGGGAGGAAACATTCAGTACTTC. Protein sequence: CASRGGYTRGGNIQYF. The chain has TRBV12-3 or TRBV12-4 and TRBJ2-7, with D maybe TRBD2 (6 bases). The end of the DNA aligns better with TRBJ2-4, so the J call may be wrong. The CDR3 runs to 16 residues.

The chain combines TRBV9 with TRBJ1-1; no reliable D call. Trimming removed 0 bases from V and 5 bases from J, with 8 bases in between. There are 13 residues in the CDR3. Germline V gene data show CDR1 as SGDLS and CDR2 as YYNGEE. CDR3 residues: CASSVDWKTEAFF. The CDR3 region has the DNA TGTGCCAGCAGCGTAGATTGGAAAACTGAAGCTTTCTTT.

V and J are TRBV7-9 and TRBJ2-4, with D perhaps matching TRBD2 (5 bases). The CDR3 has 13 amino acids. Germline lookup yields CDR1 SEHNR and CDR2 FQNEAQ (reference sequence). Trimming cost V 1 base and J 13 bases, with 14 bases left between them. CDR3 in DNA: TGTGCCAGCAGCTTAGACCAGACGAGGGAGCAGTACTTC. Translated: CASSLDQTREQYF.

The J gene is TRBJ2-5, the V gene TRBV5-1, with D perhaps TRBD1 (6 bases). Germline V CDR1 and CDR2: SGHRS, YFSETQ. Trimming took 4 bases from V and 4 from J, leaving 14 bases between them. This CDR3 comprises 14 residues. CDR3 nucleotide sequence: TGCGCCAGCAGCGAAACAGGGTCGGGAGAGACCCAGTACTTC. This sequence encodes CASSETGSGETQYF.

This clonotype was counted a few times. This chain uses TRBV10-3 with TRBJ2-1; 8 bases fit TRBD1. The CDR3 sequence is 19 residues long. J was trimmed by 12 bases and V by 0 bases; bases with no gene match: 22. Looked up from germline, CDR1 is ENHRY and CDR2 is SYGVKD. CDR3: CAISESGRGPEAPPGGQFF. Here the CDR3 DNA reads TGTGCCATCAGTGAGTCGGGCAGGGGGCCGGAAGCTCCACCAGGTGGGCAGTTCTTC.

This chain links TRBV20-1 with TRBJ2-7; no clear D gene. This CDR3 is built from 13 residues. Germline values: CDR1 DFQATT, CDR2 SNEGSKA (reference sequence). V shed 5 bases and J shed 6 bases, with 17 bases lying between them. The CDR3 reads CSAPTPRGIEQYF. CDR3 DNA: TGCAGTGCTCCGACACCCCGCGGTATCGAGCAGTACTTC.

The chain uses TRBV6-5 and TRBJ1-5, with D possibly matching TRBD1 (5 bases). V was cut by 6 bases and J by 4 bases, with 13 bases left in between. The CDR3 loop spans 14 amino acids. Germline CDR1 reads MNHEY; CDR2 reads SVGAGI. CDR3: CASSWDGNNQPQHF. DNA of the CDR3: TGTGCCAGCAGCTGGGACGGGAATAATCAGCCCCAGCATTTT.

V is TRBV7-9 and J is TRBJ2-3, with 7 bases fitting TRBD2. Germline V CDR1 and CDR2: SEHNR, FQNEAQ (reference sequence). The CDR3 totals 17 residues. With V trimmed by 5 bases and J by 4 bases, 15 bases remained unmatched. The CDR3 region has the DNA TGTGCCAGCAGCCCCGGGTCGGCGGGAGAGGACGCAGATACGCAGTATTTT. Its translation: CASSPGSAGEDADTQYF.

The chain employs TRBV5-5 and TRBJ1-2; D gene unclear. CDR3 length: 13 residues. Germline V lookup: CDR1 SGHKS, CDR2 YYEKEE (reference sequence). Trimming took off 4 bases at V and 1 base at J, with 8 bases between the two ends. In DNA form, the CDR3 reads TGTGCCAGCAGCGATACAGATAACTATGGCTACACCTTC. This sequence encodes CASSDTDNYGYTF.

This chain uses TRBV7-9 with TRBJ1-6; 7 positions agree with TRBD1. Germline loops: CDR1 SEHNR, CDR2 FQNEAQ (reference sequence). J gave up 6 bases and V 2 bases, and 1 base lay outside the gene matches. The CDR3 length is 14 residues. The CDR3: CASSLTGVNSPLHF. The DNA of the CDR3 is TGTGCCAGCAGCTTAACAGGGGTTAATTCACCCCTCCACTTT.